The 32 T cell receptor beta chains given below trace back to one sample, sequenced in a study of blood T cell repertoires in COVID-19. Data came from immunoSEQ multiplex PCR; TCRdb stores just in-frame clones and leaves some out. Of 110,000 to 150,000 clones listed, around 90% are singletons. Sequencing was performed on peripheral blood. Receptors were obtained from a woman aged 45-65 years with acute or convalescent COVID-19.

The CDR3 sequence is CASSQGWNTEAFF. As DNA, the CDR3 is TGTGCCAGCAGTCAGGGGTGGAACACTGAAGCTTTCTTT. The chain employs TRBV6-5 and TRBJ1-1; the D gene is possibly TRBD1 (6 bases). The CDR3 has 13 residues. The V and J ends lost 5 bases and 1 base respectively, with 8 bases between them. Germline CDR1 reads MNHEY; CDR2 reads SVGAGI.

V usage is TRBV5-6 and J usage is TRBJ1-2; the D gene is possibly TRBD1 (5 bases). The CDR3 is made up of 14 amino acids. Germline V CDR1 and CDR2: SGHDT, YYEEEE. V lost 0 bases, J lost 5 bases, and 11 bases lay in between. The CDR3 DNA sequence: TGTGCCAGCAGCTTGGAGCCCAGGGTTTATGGCTACACCTTC. Translating it yields CASSLEPRVYGYTF. Looking up the rest from reference TRBV5-6 and TRBJ1-2 gives the full variable domain: DAGVTQSPTHLIKTRGQQVTLRCSPKSGHDTVSWYQQALGQGPQFIFQYYEEEERQRGNFPDRFSGHQFPNYSSELNVNALLLGDSALYLCASSLEPRVYGYTFGSGTRLTVV.

The chain uses TRBV6-5 and TRBJ1-1; D is unresolved. Germline V gene sequence: CDR1 MNHEY, CDR2 SVGAGI. Trimming took 6 bases from V and 5 from J, leaving 19 bases between them. The CDR3 sequence is 15 residues long. DNA for the CDR3: TGTGCCAGCAGAAGGCGAGGCAGGCGGGTGACTGAAGCTTTCTTT. Translated, it gives CASRRRGRRVTEAFF.

The V gene is TRBV18, the J gene TRBJ2-1; D remains unclear. Germline lookup yields CDR1 KGHSH and CDR2 LQKENI. Deletions cut 4 bases from V and 8 bases from J, with 12 bases between. CDR3 length: 13 amino acids. In DNA form, the CDR3 reads TGTGCCAGCTCACGACAACCCGAAGATGAGCAGTTCTTC. It specifies CASSRQPEDEQFF.

The rearrangement joins TRBV19 to TRBJ1-1; no definite D call. Trimming left V 4 bases short and J 6 bases short, with 21 bases between. Looked up from germline, CDR1 is LNHDA and CDR2 is SQIVND (reference sequence). The CDR3 runs 16 residues. The CDR3 DNA reads TGTGCCAGTAGTACCCCGGTAGGGAGAAGGTACGCTGAAGCTTTCTTT. Protein sequence: CASSTPVGRRYAEAFF.

The V gene is TRBV27, the J gene TRBJ1-1, with unresolved D. The CDR3 length is 13 residues. Trimming shortened V by 3 bases and J by 0 bases, and 5 bases separated the two germline ends. From germline, CDR1 is MNHEY and CDR2 SMNVEV (reference sequence). The CDR3, as DNA: TGTGCCAGCAGTTTCGGGATGAACACTGAAGCTTTCTTT. It yields the protein CASSFGMNTEAFF.

This chain joins TRBV29-1 and TRBJ1-1; a weak D match, TRBD1 (5 bases). Germline V gene data show CDR1 as SQVTM and CDR2 as ANQGSEA. This CDR3 region has 13 residues. The V end lost 7 bases, the J end lost 0 bases, and 12 bases lay between the germline ends. The CDR3: CSALGQMNTEAFF. CDR3 coding DNA: TGCAGCGCTTTGGGGCAGATGAACACTGAAGCTTTCTTT.

The chain is built from TRBV5-4 and TRBJ1-3, with 7 bases fitting TRBD1. The V gene's germline CDR1 is SGHNT and CDR2 YYREEE (reference sequence). V lost 2 bases to trimming and J lost 4 bases; unmatched junction nucleotides: 6. CDR3 size: 15 residues. CDR3 amino acids: CASSLDRVPGNTIYF. In DNA form, the CDR3 reads TGTGCCAGCAGCTTAGACAGGGTACCAGGAAACACCATATATTTT.

The chain couples TRBV19 to TRBJ1-5, with TRBD1 matching over 8 bases. Germline V gives CDR1 LNHDA, CDR2 SQIVND (reference sequence). Trimming removed 7 bases from V and 5 bases from J; junction bases left unmatched: 10. The CDR3 sequence is 15 residues long. The CDR3 region is CASNLEDRGYQPQHF. CDR3 nucleotides: TGTGCCAGTAACCTAGAAGACAGGGGATATCAGCCCCAGCATTTT. Filled out from reference TRBV19 and TRBJ1-5, the complete variable domain reads DGGITQSPKYLFRKEGQNVTLSCEQNLNHDAMYWYRQDPGQGLRLIYYSQIVNDFQKGDIAEGYSVSREKKESFPLTVTSAQKNPTAFYLCASNLEDRGYQPQHFGDGTRLSIL.

The gene calls are TRBV9 and TRBJ1-1, with D unresolved. The CDR3 contains 16 residues. V lost 0 bases, J lost 5 bases, and 17 bases lay in between. Germline CDR1 and CDR2: SGDLS and YYNGEE. CDR3 in amino acids: CASSVASGSGRTEAFF. The CDR3 nucleotides read TGTGCCAGCAGCGTAGCTAGCGGGTCAGGAAGGACTGAAGCTTTCTTT.

The gene calls are TRBV19 and TRBJ1-2, with TRBD1 matching 10 bases. V shed 7 bases and J 1 base; nucleotides not matched to a gene: 9. Germline assignment: CDR1 LNHDA and CDR2 SQIVND (reference sequence). The length of the CDR3 is 16 residues. DNA for the CDR3: TGTGCCAGTACCATCCAGGGGACAGGGGTTAACTATGGCTACACCTTC. This translates into CASTIQGTGVNYGYTF.

Here the CDR3 DNA reads TGTGCCACCAGCAGATCTCTCCGGGACATCCTTATAAAGAACACTGAAGCTTTCTTT. Translating it yields CATSRSLRDILIKNTEAFF. The rearrangement links TRBV15 to TRBJ1-1; tentative D call: TRBD1 (6 bases). In germline, CDR1 is LNHNV, CDR2 YYDKDF (reference sequence). With 2 bases removed from V and 1 base from J, the gap between germline ends came to 23 bases. The CDR3 is 19 amino acids.

The rearrangement joins TRBV4-1 to TRBJ2-3, with 8 bases matching TRBD1. V shed 4 bases and J 3 bases; nucleotides not matched to a gene: 3. The germline CDR1 and CDR2 sequences are MGHRA and YSYEKL. This CDR3 is 14 amino acids long. CDR3 residues: CASSPDRGTDTQYF. As DNA, the CDR3 is TGCGCCAGCAGCCCCGACAGGGGAACAGATACGCAGTATTTT.

This clone was seen only a few times. The V and J genes are TRBV10-3 and TRBJ1-5; possibly TRBD1 for D (5 bases). Germline V gene data show CDR1 as ENHRY and CDR2 as SYGVKD. The ends were cut back, 8 bases at V and 1 base at J, with 12 bases in the middle. The CDR3 length is 14 residues. The CDR3 nucleotides read TGTGCCATCGGCAGGGAGGGGAGCAATCAGCCCCAGCATTTT. Its translation is CAIGREGSNQPQHF.

The chain employs TRBV24-1 and TRBJ1-3; no firm D call. The CDR3 extends over 15 amino acids. Per the germline V gene, CDR1 is KGHDR and CDR2 is SFDVKD. The germline V and J ends were trimmed by 9 bases and 0 bases, with 14 bases remaining between them. The CDR3 DNA follows: TGTGCCACCCTTCACGGTTATCGCTCTGGAAACACCATATATTTT. Translation gives CATLHGYRSGNTIYF.

In this sample, this clone turned up once. The rearrangement joins TRBV14 to TRBJ1-2; 8 bases map to TRBD1. The CDR3 has 16 amino acids. J gave up 5 bases and V 0 bases, and 8 bases lay outside the gene matches. The V gene's germline CDR1 is SGHDN and CDR2 FVKESK. The CDR3 region has the DNA TGTGCCAGCAGCCAAGATAGGGGCAGGGGGCTTTATGGCTACACCTTC. It yields the protein CASSQDRGRGLYGYTF.

This clone was found a few times. This chain joins TRBV6-5 and TRBJ1-6, with a possible D match to TRBD1 (6 bases). The CDR3 is 15 amino acids. From germline, CDR1 is MNHEY and CDR2 SVGAGI. V shed 9 bases and J shed 5 bases, with 17 bases lying between them. The CDR3 loop is CASGSGGADNSPLHF. The CDR3 nucleotides are TGTGCCAGTGGGAGTGGGGGGGCCGATAATTCACCCCTCCACTTT.

This chain uses TRBV7-6 with TRBJ1-6; 7 nucleotides align to TRBD1. The V gene's germline CDR1 is SGHVS and CDR2 FNYEAQ. After removal of 1 base from V and 6 bases from J, the junction contained 6 bases not matched to a gene. The CDR3 has 16 amino acids. CDR3 protein: CASSLEGTVSNSPLHF. The CDR3, as DNA: TGTGCCAGCAGCTTAGAAGGGACAGTTTCTAATTCACCCCTCCACTTT. Combining the CDR3 with reference TRBV7-6 and TRBJ1-6 gives the whole variable domain GAGVSQSPRYKVTKRGQDVALRCDPISGHVSLYWYRQALGQGPEFLTYFNYEAQQDKSGLPNDRFSAERPEGSISTLTIQRTEQRDSAMYRCASSLEGTVSNSPLHFGNGTRLTVT.

V is TRBV5-1 and J is TRBJ2-2; the match to TRBD2 covers 9 bases. The V gene end was trimmed by 0 bases and the J gene end by 4 bases; junction bases not matched to a gene: 4. The CDR3 sequence is 16 residues long. The germline V gene encodes CDR1 SGHRS and CDR2 YFSETQ. The CDR3 DNA sequence: TGCGCCAGCAGCTTGGCCCCAGCGGGGGGCACCGGGGAGCTGTTTTTT. Its protein product is CASSLAPAGGTGELFF.

J is TRBJ2-7 and V is TRBV6-5; 7 bases match TRBD2. The CDR3 is 15 residues long. The V and J ends lost 6 bases and 6 bases, in that order; junction bases with no gene match: 14. The V gene's germline CDR1 is MNHEY and CDR2 SVGAGI. CDR3 bases: TGTGCCAGCAGACCCGGTGGGAGGGAGGTACGCGAGCAGTACTTC. It specifies CASRPGGREVREQYF.

This clone was seen a handful of times. The chain recombines TRBV19 with TRBJ1-5; 9 bases fit TRBD1. CDR3 length: 13 residues. Germline V gives CDR1 LNHDA, CDR2 SQIVND (reference sequence). J gave up 3 bases and V 9 bases, and 3 bases lay outside the gene matches. The CDR3 nucleotides read TGTGCCAGCAGGACAGGGGACAATCAGCCCCAGCATTTT. It specifies CASRTGDNQPQHF.

The chain employs TRBV28 and TRBJ2-7; TRBD1 is a possible D gene (6 bases). The CDR3 is 13 amino acids. V gave up 11 bases and J gave up 0 bases, with 14 bases separating them. In germline, CDR1 is MDHEN, CDR2 SYDVKM. CDR3 DNA: TGTGCCGCAGGAAGGGGGAGCTCCTACGAGCAGTACTTC. Its protein product is CAAGRGSSYEQYF.

CDR3 DNA: TGTGCCATCAGGGCGGGTGATAGCAATCAGCCCCAGCATTTT. Residues: CAIRAGDSNQPQHF. This sequence joins TRBV10-3 and TRBJ1-5; D not resolved. The CDR3 extends over 14 amino acids. Germline V lookup: CDR1 ENHRY, CDR2 SYGVKD. Trimming pared 6 bases from V and 0 bases from J, leaving 9 bases between.

Comment on this clone: Compared with germline, one end of the junction differs, possibly owing to a read error. The chain carries TRBV5-1 and TRBJ1-2, with D maybe TRBD1 (6 bases). The CDR3 contains 12 residues. Germline values: CDR1 SGHRS, CDR2 YFSETQ. The CDR3 bases are TGCGCCAGCAGCACAGGGAACTATGGCTACACCTTT. It is translated as CASSTGNYGYTF.

The CDR3 sequence: CASSHMTRNYGYTF. DNA for the CDR3: TGTGCCAGCAGCCACATGACAAGGAACTATGGCTACACCTTC. The rearrangement joins TRBV3-1 (or the pseudogene TRBV3-2) to TRBJ1-2, with D unresolved. V was cut by 3 bases and J by 2 bases, with 10 bases left in between. The CDR3 spans 14 residues. In germline, CDR1 is LGHDT, CDR2 YNNKEL (reference sequence).

CDR3 nucleotides: TGTGCTAGTGGTTTGCTGCTTACAGGGGGCGTTTTAACTAATGAAAAACTGTTTTTT. Translation gives CASGLLLTGGVLTNEKLFF. V and J are TRBV12-5 and TRBJ1-4; 9 bases agree with TRBD1. Trimming removed 2 bases from V and 1 base from J; junction bases left unmatched: 11. The CDR3 consists of 19 residues. Germline V gene sequence: CDR1 LGHNT, CDR2 FRNRAP.

The CDR3 loop is CASSWGQLYEQYF. Here the CDR3 DNA reads TGTGCCAGCAGCTGGGGGCAACTCTACGAGCAGTACTTC. The chain uses TRBV5-5 and TRBJ2-7; TRBD1 might be the D (6 bases). Per the germline V gene, CDR1 is SGHKS and CDR2 is YYEKEE (reference sequence). V lost 3 bases and J lost 3, with 10 bases in between. The CDR3 is 13 residues long.

This chain uses TRBV5-1 with TRBJ1-4; the match to TRBD1 covers 8 bases. Per germline, CDR1 SGHRS and CDR2 YFSETQ. The V segment lost 0 bases and the J segment 7 bases; nucleotides outside the gene matches: 11. The CDR3 consists of 17 residues. CDR3 bases: TGCGCCAGCAGCTTGGCCGGCCACGGACAGGGAACTGAAAAACTGTTTTTT. Its protein product is CASSLAGHGQGTEKLFF.

V is TRBV19 and J is TRBJ1-5, with unresolved D. V lost 5 bases, J lost 6 bases, and 11 bases lay in between. CDR1 is LNHDA, CDR2 SQIVND, per germline (reference sequence). This CDR3 is built from 13 residues. CDR3 residues: CASSGGKSQPQHF. CDR3 nucleotide sequence: TGTGCCAGTAGTGGCGGGAAGTCTCAGCCCCAGCATTTT.

The V call is TRBV19, the J call TRBJ1-3, with D unresolved. CDR1 is LNHDA and CDR2 is SQIVND in the germline V gene (reference sequence). The CDR3 contains 14 residues. Trimming removed 6 bases at V and 0 bases at J, with 9 bases between. For the CDR3, the DNA is TGTGCCAGTAGCCCCCCCGTCTCTGGAAACACCATATATTTT. Translating it yields CASSPPVSGNTIYF. The full variable domain, in which reference TRBV19 and TRBJ1-3 provide the parts outside the CDR3, is DGGITQSPKYLFRKEGQNVTLSCEQNLNHDAMYWYRQDPGQGLRLIYYSQIVNDFQKGDIAEGYSVSREKKESFPLTVTSAQKNPTAFYLCASSPPVSGNTIYFGEGSWLTVV.

This clone was seen a few times. This rearrangement joins TRBV14 to TRBJ1-2, with D unclear. This CDR3 contains 13 residues. The germline gives CDR1 SGHDN, CDR2 FVKESK. Trimming took off 1 base at V and 8 bases at J, with 11 bases between the two ends. CDR3 protein: CASSQAAGAGYTF. CDR3 bases: TGTGCCAGCAGCCAAGCGGCAGGCGCGGGCTACACCTTC.

V gene TRBV19 combines with J gene TRBJ1-1; no firm D call. There are 14 residues in the CDR3. The V end lost 10 bases, the J end lost 3 bases, and 18 bases lay between the germline ends. The germline CDR1 and CDR2 sequences are LNHDA and SQIVND (reference sequence). DNA of the CDR3: TGTGCCACCCTCAGGCGGGGTTGGGACACTGAAGCTTTCTTT. Its protein is CATLRRGWDTEAFF.